The rows below give T cell receptor beta chains drawn from one sample of a study of cytomegalovirus exposure and HLA in healthy donors. Here immunoSEQ multiplex PCR was the method, and the copy in TCRdb shows in-frame clones only, minus some. The repertoire includes fewer than 200,000 clones, about 82% of them detected once, and over 0.65% sits in the top ten. Sequences were obtained from PBMCs. The receptors were sampled from a woman under 30 in good health and CMV-seronegative. Both conserved end residues are part of each CDR3. The order of the fields is J gene, V gene, CDR3 protein.

J: TRBJ2-7; V: TRBV6-5; CDR3: CASSPDRLSSYEQYF
J: TRBJ1-2; V: TRBV27; CDR3: CASSPTGISGYTF
J: TRBJ2-1; V: TRBV11-2; CDR3: CASSFDRGTYNEQFF
J: TRBJ1-5; V: TRBV6-1; CDR3: CASSEQQPSNQPQHF
J: TRBJ2-7; V: TRBV4-2; CDR3: CASSQGVAGGSYEQYF
J: TRBJ2-2; V: TRBV5-1; CDR3: CASSPTGSGTGELFF
J: TRBJ2-1; V: TRBV5-4; CDR3: CASSLNRGYNEQFF
J: TRBJ2-4; V: TRBV6-4; CDR3: CASSLNQEVNIQYF
J: TRBJ2-7; V: TRBV6-6; CDR3: CASNDPGQGFYEQYF
J: TRBJ2-3; V: TRBV5-1; CDR3: CASSLDNGDTQYF
J: TRBJ2-1; V: TRBV18; CDR3: CASSPPGTSGSRQFF
J: TRBJ1-1; V: TRBV6-1; CDR3: CASTRDSNGEAFF
J: TRBJ2-1; V: TRBV28; CDR3: CASSLLGGGGLAGVSSYNEQFF
J: TRBJ2-1; V: TRBV21-1; CDR3: CASRRKPFREPEGNEQFF
J: TRBJ2-7; V: TRBV2; CDR3: CASRGLAGVRGEQYF
J: TRBJ2-5; V: TRBV11-2; CDR3: CASSNQVERDIGEQYF
J: TRBJ2-1; V: TRBV27; CDR3: CAPSGRRGSGEQFF
J: TRBJ2-1; V: TRBV9; CDR3: CASSVEGGILEQFF
J: TRBJ2-2; V: TRBV10-3; CDR3: CAISESLLAGGLAGELFF
J: TRBJ2-7; V: TRBV7-8; CDR3: CASSLVYGSGRDTYEQYF
J: TRBJ1-5; V: TRBV18; CDR3: CASSPNTVSPQHF
J: TRBJ1-3; V: TRBV28; CDR3: CASTDYNSGNTIYF
J: TRBJ1-6; V: TRBV4-1; CDR3: CASSQEGPGGGAGYNSPLHF
J: TRBJ2-1; V: TRBV7-8; CDR3: CASSLRGRGDEQFF
J: TRBJ1-1; V: TRBV5-4; CDR3: CASSARRGRGGWLTEAFF
J: TRBJ2-6; V: TRBV21-1; CDR3: CASILWTGPSGANVLTF
J: TRBJ1-2; V: TRBV7-8; CDR3: CASSSQGANYGYTF
J: TRBJ1-2; V: TRBV28; CDR3: CASSRDRVISSYGYTF
J: TRBJ1-5; V: TRBV6-5; CDR3: CATRIGQGVNQPQHF
J: TRBJ2-3; V: TRBV6-1; CDR3: CASSVQGDTDTQYF
J: TRBJ2-7; V: TRBV5-6; CDR3: CASSQTGRLEQYF
J: TRBJ2-5; V: TRBV9; CDR3: CASSASLLAGGPPETQYF
J: TRBJ2-7; V: TRBV18; CDR3: CASSPTDLQGDPYEQYF
J: TRBJ1-1; V: TRBV30; CDR3: CAWSVTGQGNTEAFF
J: TRBJ2-1; V: TRBV28; CDR3: CASSSAQGVYNEQFF
J: TRBJ2-7; V: TRBV30; CDR3: CAWSAGHEQYF
J: TRBJ2-3; V: TRBV9; CDR3: CASSVESGSSTDTQYF
J: TRBJ1-1; V: TRBV11-3; CDR3: CASSQKRITEAFF
J: TRBJ1-1; V: TRBV7-9; CDR3: CASSLRAAGLEAFF
J: TRBJ2-7; V: TRBV19; CDR3: CASSHGGSSYEQYF
J: TRBJ2-1; V: TRBV5-1; CDR3: CASSLREGLRPYNEQFF
J: TRBJ2-7; V: TRBV30; CDR3: CAWSVDRGNEQYF
J: TRBJ2-3; V: TRBV5-1; CDR3: CASSRDRGPDTQYF
J: TRBJ1-1; V: TRBV5-5; CDR3: CASSLSGVTEAFF
J: TRBJ1-1; V: TRBV25-1; CDR3: CASSDHGTDTEAFF
J: TRBJ2-5; V: TRBV19; CDR3: CASRGQANQETQYF
J: TRBJ2-3; V: TRBV7-3; CDR3: CASSVTGYTDTQYF
J: TRBJ2-6; V: TRBV7-2; CDR3: CASSSGGGTGANVLTF
J: TRBJ1-2; V: TRBV28; CDR3: CASSSGDYGYTF
J: TRBJ2-7; V: TRBV18; CDR3: CASSPDRMPYEQYF
J: TRBJ1-5; V: TRBV19; CDR3: CASRLQGNSQPQHF
J: TRBJ2-2; V: TRBV12-5; CDR3: CASGLEEGINTGELFF
J: TRBJ2-3; V: TRBV10-3; CDR3: CAIRGAGTSGRSPADTQYF
J: TRBJ1-2; V: TRBV9; CDR3: CASSPPVPGRGGYGYTF
J: TRBJ1-1; V: TRBV10-1; CDR3: CASSDLGQPKAFF